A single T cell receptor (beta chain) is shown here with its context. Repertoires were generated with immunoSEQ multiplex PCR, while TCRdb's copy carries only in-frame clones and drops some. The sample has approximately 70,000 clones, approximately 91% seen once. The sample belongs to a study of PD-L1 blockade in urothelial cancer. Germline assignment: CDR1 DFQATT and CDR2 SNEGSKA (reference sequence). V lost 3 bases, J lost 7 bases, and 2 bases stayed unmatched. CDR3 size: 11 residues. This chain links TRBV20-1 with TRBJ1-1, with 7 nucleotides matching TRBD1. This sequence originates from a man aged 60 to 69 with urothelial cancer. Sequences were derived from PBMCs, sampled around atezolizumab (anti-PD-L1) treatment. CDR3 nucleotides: TGCAGTGCTAGGACAGGGTTTGAAGCTTTCTTT. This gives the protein CSARTGFEAFF.